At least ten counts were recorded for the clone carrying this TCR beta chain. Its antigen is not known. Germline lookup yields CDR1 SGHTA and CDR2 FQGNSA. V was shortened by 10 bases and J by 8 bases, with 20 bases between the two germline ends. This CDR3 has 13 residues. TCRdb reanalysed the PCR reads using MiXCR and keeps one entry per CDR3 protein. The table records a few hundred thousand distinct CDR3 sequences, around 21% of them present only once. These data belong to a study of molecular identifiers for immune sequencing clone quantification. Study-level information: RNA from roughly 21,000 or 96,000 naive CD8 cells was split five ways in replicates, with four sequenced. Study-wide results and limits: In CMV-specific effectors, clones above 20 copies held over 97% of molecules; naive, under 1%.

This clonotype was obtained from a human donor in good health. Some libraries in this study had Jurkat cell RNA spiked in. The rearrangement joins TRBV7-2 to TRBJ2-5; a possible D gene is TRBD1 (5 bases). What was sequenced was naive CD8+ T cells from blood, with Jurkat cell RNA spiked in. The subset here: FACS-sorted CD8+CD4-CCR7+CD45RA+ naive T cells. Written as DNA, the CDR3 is TGTGCCACCCCTTGGGGCGACCGCTCAACCCAGTACTTC. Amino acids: CATPWGDRSTQYF.